These 5 T cell receptor beta chains share one sample of origin, sequenced in a study of T cell responses to AZD1222 COVID-19 vaccine. Profiled with immunoSEQ multiplex PCR; TCRdb holds only in-frame clones, not every one. The table lists some 130,000 clones, more than 75% of them singletons. Sequenced here: peripheral blood, sampled on day 0 of AZD1222 vaccination. The receptors stem from an adult in good health.

The gene calls are TRBV28 and TRBJ1-2; no clear D. Trimming took off 3 bases at V and 2 bases at J, with 10 bases between the two ends. Germline CDR1 is MDHEN and CDR2 is SYDVKM. The CDR3 runs 14 residues. The CDR3 DNA reads as TGTGCCAGCAGTTTGAGGCAGCTAAACTATGGCTACACCTTC. Translating gives CASSLRQLNYGYTF.

In this sample, this clone turned up once. This chain connects TRBV11-3 to TRBJ1-1; perhaps TRBD1 as D (5 bases). Deletions cut 5 bases from V and 0 bases from J, with 7 bases between. This CDR3 has 13 residues. Germline CDR1 and CDR2: SGHNT and YENEEA. The CDR3 here is CASSVRVNTEAFF. The CDR3, as DNA: TGTGCCAGCAGCGTCAGGGTGAACACTGAAGCTTTCTTT.

This clone was seen a handful of times. V usage is TRBV11-2 and J usage is TRBJ1-4; possibly TRBD1 for D (5 bases). The germline V and J ends were trimmed by 4 bases and 3 bases, with 9 bases remaining between them. The CDR3 runs to 14 residues. The germline gives CDR1 SGHAT, CDR2 FQNNGV. Here the CDR3 DNA reads TGTGCCAGCAGCTCCGGGACGCCTAATGAAAAACTGTTTTTT. Translating gives CASSSGTPNEKLFF.

The chain employs TRBV7-9 and TRBJ1-3; D is possibly TRBD1 (5 bases). V was clipped by 5 bases and J by 1 base, with 18 bases between them. This CDR3 is built from 17 residues. CDR1 and CDR2 from the germline V gene are SEHNR and FQNEAQ (reference sequence). The CDR3 bases are TGTGCCAGCAGCGAAGCGGGTCAGGGCCTATCTGGAAACACCATATATTTT. It translates to CASSEAGQGLSGNTIYF. Full variable domain (outside the CDR3, taken from reference TRBV7-9 and TRBJ1-3): DTGVSQNPRHKITKRGQNVTFRCDPISEHNRLYWYRQTLGQGPEFLTYFQNEAQLEKSRLLSDRFSAERPKGSFSTLEIQRTEQGDSAMYLCASSEAGQGLSGNTIYFGEGSWLTVV.

The genes are TRBV28 and TRBJ2-5; TRBD2 agrees at 8 bases. Germline CDR1 MDHEN, CDR2 SYDVKM. The CDR3 is 14 amino acids. The V and J ends lost 3 bases and 3 bases, in that order; junction bases with no gene match: 3. CDR3 bases: TGTGCCAGCAGTTTGTTGCGGGGGGAAGAGACCCAGTACTTC. Translating it yields CASSLLRGEETQYF.